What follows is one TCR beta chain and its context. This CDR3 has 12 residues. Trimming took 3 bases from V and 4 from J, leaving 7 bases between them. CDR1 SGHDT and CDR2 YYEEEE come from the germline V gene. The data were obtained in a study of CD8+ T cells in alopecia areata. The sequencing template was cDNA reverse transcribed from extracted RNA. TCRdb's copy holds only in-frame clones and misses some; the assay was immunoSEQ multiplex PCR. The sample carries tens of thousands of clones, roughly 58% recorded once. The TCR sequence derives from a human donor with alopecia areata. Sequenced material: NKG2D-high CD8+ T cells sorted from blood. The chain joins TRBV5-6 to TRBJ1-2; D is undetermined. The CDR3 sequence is CASSSGTYGYTF. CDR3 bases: TGTGCCAGCAGCTCCGGAACCTATGGCTACACCTTC.